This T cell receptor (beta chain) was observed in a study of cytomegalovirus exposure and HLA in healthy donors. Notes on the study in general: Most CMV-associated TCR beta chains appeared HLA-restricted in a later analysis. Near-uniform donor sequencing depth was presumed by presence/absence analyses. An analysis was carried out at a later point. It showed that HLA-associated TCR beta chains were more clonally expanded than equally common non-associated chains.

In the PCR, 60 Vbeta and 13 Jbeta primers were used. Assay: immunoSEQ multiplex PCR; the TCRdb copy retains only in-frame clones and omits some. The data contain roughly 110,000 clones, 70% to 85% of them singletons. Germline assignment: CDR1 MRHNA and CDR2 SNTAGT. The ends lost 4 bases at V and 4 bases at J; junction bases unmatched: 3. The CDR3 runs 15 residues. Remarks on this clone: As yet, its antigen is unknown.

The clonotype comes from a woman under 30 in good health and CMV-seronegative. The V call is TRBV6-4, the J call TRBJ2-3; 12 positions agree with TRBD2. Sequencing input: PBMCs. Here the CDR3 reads CASSASGGASDTQYF. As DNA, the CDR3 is TGTGCCAGCAGTGCTAGCGGGGGGGCCTCAGATACGCAGTATTTT.